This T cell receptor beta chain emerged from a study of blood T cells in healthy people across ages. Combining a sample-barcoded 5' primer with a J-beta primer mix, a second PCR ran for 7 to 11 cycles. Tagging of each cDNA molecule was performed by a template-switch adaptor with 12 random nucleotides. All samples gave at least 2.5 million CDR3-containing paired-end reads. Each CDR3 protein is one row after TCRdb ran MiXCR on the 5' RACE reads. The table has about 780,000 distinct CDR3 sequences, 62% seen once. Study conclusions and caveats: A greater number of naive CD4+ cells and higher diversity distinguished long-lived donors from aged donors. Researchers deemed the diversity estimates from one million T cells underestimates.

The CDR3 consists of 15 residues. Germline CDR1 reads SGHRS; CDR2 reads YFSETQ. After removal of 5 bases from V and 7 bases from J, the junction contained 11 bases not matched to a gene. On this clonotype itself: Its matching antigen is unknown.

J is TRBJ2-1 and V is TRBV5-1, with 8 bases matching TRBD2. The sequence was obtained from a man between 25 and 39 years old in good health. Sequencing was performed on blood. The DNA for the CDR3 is TGCGCCAGCAGTTCCTCGGGGGGGCCGAGTAATGAGCAGTTCTTC. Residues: CASSSSGGPSNEQFF.